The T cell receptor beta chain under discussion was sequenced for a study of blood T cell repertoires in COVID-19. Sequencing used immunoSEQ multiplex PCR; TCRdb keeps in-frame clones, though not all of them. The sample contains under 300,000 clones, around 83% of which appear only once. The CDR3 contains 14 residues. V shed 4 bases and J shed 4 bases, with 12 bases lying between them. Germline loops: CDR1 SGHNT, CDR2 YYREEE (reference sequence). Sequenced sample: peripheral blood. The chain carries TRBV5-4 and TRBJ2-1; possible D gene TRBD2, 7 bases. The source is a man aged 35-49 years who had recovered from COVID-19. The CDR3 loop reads CASSGGDKYNEQFF. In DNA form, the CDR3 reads TGTGCCAGCAGCGGGGGGGACAAATACAATGAGCAGTTCTTC.